One T cell receptor (beta chain) is described in this entry. TCRdb itself ran the 5' RACE reads through MiXCR, one entry per CDR3 protein. Of around 450,000 distinct CDR3 sequences listed, 13% to 15% are singletons. Germline CDR1 is SGHAT and CDR2 is FQNNGV. CDR3 length equals 15 residues. Trimming took 3 bases from V and 2 from J, leaving 13 bases between them. This entry belongs to a study of identical twins. In addition, the sample was reused for a study of yellow fever vaccine responses in identical twins.

The receptor was derived from a young woman in good health. Specimen: CD4+ T cells sorted from blood. The chain has TRBV11-2 and TRBJ2-5, with D perhaps matching TRBD2 (5 bases). CDR3 sequence reads: CASSLPRTGQETQYF. The DNA of the CDR3 is TGTGCCAGCAGCTTGCCAAGGACGGGACAAGAGACCCAGTACTTC.